Listed below are T cell receptor beta chains from one sample, sequenced in a study of cytotoxic CD8 clonotypes in ibrutinib-treated CLL. This table comes from immunoSEQ multiplex PCR, and its TCRdb copy is limited to in-frame clones, with some not included. Of about 80,000 clones listed, more than 75% are singletons. Sequences were derived from PBMCs, sampled after 12 months of ibrutinib treatment. The receptors stem from a human donor with chronic lymphocytic leukemia. Both conserved end residues are part of each CDR3. Each record gives: CDR3 length, D gene, J gene, V gene, clone size, CDR3 DNA, CDR3 protein. A D gene is named only where the DNA matches it firmly. The listing skips clone size in some rows; elsewhere it reads once, few, many or a size class.

>16|-|TRBJ1-2|TRBV7-8|-
TGTGCCAGCAGCTCCCGTTACAATGGGGGGGGCTATGGCTACACCTTC
CASSSRYNGGGYGYTF
>13|-|TRBJ1-4|TRBV19|once
TGTGCCAGTAGTCCCCGGGGCGAAGAAAAACTGTTTTTT
CASSPRGEEKLFF
>13|-|TRBJ2-1|TRBV9|once
TGTGCCAGCAGCGTAGGGACTTACAATGAGCAGTTCTTC
CASSVGTYNEQFF
>16|TRBD1|TRBJ2-7|TRBV28|once
TGTGCCAGCAGTTCCGCCCCGGGACAGGGGGCGGGGGAGCAGTACTTC
CASSSAPGQGAGEQYF
>17|-|TRBJ1-5|TRBV4-2|-
TGTGCCAGCAGCCAAGATCATCGAGGGGGGTTCAATCAGCCCCAGCATTTT
CASSQDHRGGFNQPQHF
>14|-|TRBJ1-1|TRBV27|-
TGTGCCAGCAGTCCCCACGGGACCCGTAATGAAGCTTTCTTT
CASSPHGTRNEAFF
>15|-|TRBJ2-3|TRBV6-1|once
TGTGCCAGCAGTGAAGTGGGGGCGCACACGGATACGCAGTATTTT
CASSEVGAHTDTQYF
>15|-|TRBJ1-4|TRBV7-9|-
TGTGCCAGCAGCCCTACGGGGGGCAGAGGAGAAAAACTGTTTTTT
CASSPTGGRGEKLFF
>17|TRBD2|TRBJ2-3|TRBV27|-
TGTGCCAGCAGCTCCCCCTCGGGAGGCCGGAGCACAGATACGCAGTATTTT
CASSSPSGGRSTDTQYF
>16|-|TRBJ2-3|TRBV6-4|-
TGTGCCAGCAGTGACAAGGCAGGTGGACACACAGATACGCAGTATTTT
CASSDKAGGHTDTQYF
>15|TRBD2|TRBJ2-1|TRBV28|-
TGTGCCAGCAGTTCCCCGGGGGGGGACTACAATGAGCAGTTCTTC
CASSSPGGDYNEQFF
>16|-|TRBJ2-3|TRBV4-2|-
TGTGCCAGCAGCGGCCCCCAAGGGGACGAGACAGATACGCAGTATTTT
CASSGPQGDETDTQYF
>14|TRBD1|TRBJ1-6|TRBV6-6|-
TGTGCCAGCAACCGCGACAGGGCTGATTCACCCCTCCACTTT
CASNRDRADSPLHF
>15|-|TRBJ2-5|TRBV9|-
TGTGCCAGCAGCGTAGTGGGGGGCCTGGGGGAGACCCAGTACTTC
CASSVVGGLGETQYF
>17|-|TRBJ2-6|TRBV7-6|-
TGTGCCAGCAGCTTAGTGGGCAGGGCGGACGGGGCCAACGTCCTGACTTTC
CASSLVGRADGANVLTF
>16|-|TRBJ1-1|TRBV18|-
TGTGCCAGCTCACCAATGGCCGGGTCAGCGTACACTGAAGCTTTCTTT
CASSPMAGSAYTEAFF
>15|TRBD1|TRBJ1-2|TRBV25-1|-
TGTGCCAGCAGTGGTACAGGGGGTGTTAACTATGGCTACACCTTC
CASSGTGGVNYGYTF
>12|-|TRBJ1-2|TRBV7-2|once
TGTGCCAGCAGCTTGCAGAGCTATGGCTACACCTTC
CASSLQSYGYTF
>12|-|TRBJ2-1|TRBV18|-
TGTGCCAGCTCACCGTCACGCGATGAGCAGTTCTTC
CASSPSRDEQFF
>15|-|TRBJ2-2|TRBV6-5|-
TGTGCCAGCGCGAACAGGGCCCGCGGCACCGGGGAGCTGTTTTTT
CASANRARGTGELFF
>15|-|TRBJ2-6|TRBV6-1|-
TGTGCCAGCAGTGAGCTGCCCTCTGGGGCCAACGTCCTGACTTTC
CASSELPSGANVLTF
>14|TRBD1|TRBJ2-1|TRBV19|once
TGTGCCAGTACTGGGGACAGCTCCTACAATGAGCAGTTCTTC
CASTGDSSYNEQFF
>14|TRBD2|TRBJ2-5|TRBV6-4|-
TGTGCCAGCAGGGTCCGGGGGGTAGGGGAGACCCAGTACTTC
CASRVRGVGETQYF
>15|-|TRBJ2-2|TRBV18|-
TGTGCCAGCTCACCCCTCACAGACTCCACCGGGGAGCTGTTTTTT
CASSPLTDSTGELFF
>17|-|TRBJ2-3|TRBV7-3|-
TGTGCCAGCAGCTTAACGTACGGCAGGTCGGGAACAGATACGCAGTATTTT
CASSLTYGRSGTDTQYF
>13|-|TRBJ2-5|TRBV7-6|-
TGTGCCAGCAGCTTAGCGCCTCAAGAGACCCAGTACTTC
CASSLAPQETQYF
>14|TRBD2|TRBJ2-3|TRBV28|-
TGTGCCAGCAGTTTGCGGGAGGCGAGAGATACGCAGTATTTT
CASSLREARDTQYF
>12|-|TRBJ2-1|TRBV30|-
TGTGCCTGGAGTCCTCAGCCCTTTGAGCAGTTCTTC
CAWSPQPFEQFF
>18|-|TRBJ2-6|TRBV14|-
TGTGCCAGCAGCCAGCTCGGGGGGCGGGGTGCTGGGGCCAACGTCCTGACTTTC
CASSQLGGRGAGANVLTF